This T cell receptor (beta chain) was recovered during a study of blood T cell repertoires in COVID-19. On the study more broadly: Donors in the United States, Italy and Spain gave samples during acute or convalescent COVID-19. T cells, B-cell-depleted T cells, or PBMCs provided the cDNA or gDNA that served as material.

Here immunoSEQ multiplex PCR was the method, and the copy in TCRdb shows in-frame clones only, minus some. In the table there are some 180,000 clones, around nine tenths of which are singletons. Germline lookup yields CDR1 MNHEY and CDR2 SVGAGI. V dropped 9 bases and J dropped 6 bases, with 12 bases sitting between them. The CDR3 is 11 amino acids. The TCR was taken from a man between 50 and 59 years old who had recovered from COVID-19. The sequencing sample was made of peripheral blood. The chain is built from TRBV6-5 and TRBJ2-7; no clear D gene. CDR3 sequence: CASYQVGEQYF. CDR3 nucleotide sequence: TGTGCCAGTTATCAGGTCGGCGAGCAGTACTTC.